Shown below are 26 T cell receptor beta chains from a single sample sequenced in a study of somatic mutations in cytotoxic T cells in rheumatoid arthritis. The protocol was immunoSEQ multiplex PCR, while the TCRdb copy is restricted to in-frame clones and leaves out a portion. The sample lists about 12,000 clones; approximately 69% were seen once. The sequenced material came from CD8+ T cells sorted from blood. The receptors come from a man aged 65 to 79 in good health.

The sample holds a few counts of this clone. J is TRBJ1-1 and V is TRBV5-6, with TRBD1 identical over 7 bases. This CDR3 is built from 15 residues. V dropped 5 bases and J dropped 5; count of bases not matched to a gene: 12. Germline values: CDR1 SGHDT, CDR2 YYEEEE. Written as DNA, the CDR3 is TGTGCCAGCAGTTTCCATGGACAGGTAGAGACTGAAGCTTTCTTT. It specifies CASSFHGQVETEAFF. Full variable domain (missing parts from reference TRBV5-6 and TRBJ1-1): DAGVTQSPTHLIKTRGQQVTLRCSPKSGHDTVSWYQQALGQGPQFIFQYYEEEERQRGNFPDRFSGHQFPNYSSELNVNALLLGDSALYLCASSFHGQVETEAFFGQGTRLTVV.

The gene calls are TRBV9 and TRBJ2-1; possible D gene TRBD2, 5 bases. The V gene's germline CDR1 is SGDLS and CDR2 YYNGEE. The CDR3 contains 15 residues. The V gene lost 4 bases and the J gene lost 4 bases, with 15 bases spanning the gap. The CDR3 protein is CASSPIRTGYNEQFF. The CDR3 nucleotides read TGTGCCAGCAGCCCCATCCGGACGGGATACAATGAGCAGTTCTTC.

The chain links TRBV5-3 to TRBJ1-1; no definite D call. Being an ORF, TRBV5-3 has a function that is uncertain. V lost 7 bases and J lost 1, with 11 bases in between. This CDR3 comprises 13 residues. The DNA for the CDR3 is TGTGCCAGATTAGCCCAAGGGAACACTGAAGCTTTCTTT. Protein sequence: CARLAQGNTEAFF.

The rearrangement links TRBV6-5 to TRBJ2-7; D is unresolved. Trimming stripped 2 bases from V and 5 bases from J, with 7 bases between. The CDR3 consists of 12 residues. Germline V CDR1 and CDR2: MNHEY, SVGAGI. In DNA, the CDR3 is TGTGCCAGCAGTTACACTGTCCACGAGCAGTACTTC. Translated, it gives CASSYTVHEQYF.

The chain joins TRBV4-3 to TRBJ2-7, with D perhaps given as TRBD1 or TRBD2 (5 bases each). There are 15 residues in the CDR3. Germline-derived CDR1 and CDR2 are LGHNA and YSLEER. Trimming left V 1 base short and J 4 bases short, with 14 bases between. The CDR3 here is CASSQVAGAQYEQYF. The CDR3 region has the DNA TGCGCCAGCAGCCAAGTCGCCGGGGCACAATACGAGCAGTACTTC.

The rearrangement uses TRBV27 and TRBJ2-7; 9 bases agree with TRBD2. Germline-derived CDR1 and CDR2 are MNHEY and SMNVEV (reference sequence). V dropped 4 bases and J dropped 3; count of bases not matched to a gene: 4. The CDR3 runs 14 residues. The CDR3 here is CASSSWTSDYEQYF. DNA for the CDR3: TGTGCCAGCAGTTCTTGGACTAGCGACTACGAGCAGTACTTC.

The rearrangement joins TRBV2 to TRBJ1-5; D may be TRBD1 (6 bases). Looked up from germline, CDR1 is SNHLY and CDR2 is FYNNEI. The CDR3 has 15 residues. Trimming took off 4 bases at V and 6 bases at J, with 16 bases between the two ends. CDR3 sequence reads: CASSGPPGGGQPQHF. CDR3 coding DNA: TGTGCCAGCAGTGGACCCCCCGGGGGCGGTCAGCCCCAGCATTTT.

This clone has just one count. The chain combines TRBV27 with TRBJ2-3; D is unclear. This CDR3 region has 12 residues. V was cut by 2 bases and J by 4 bases, with 4 bases left in between. The germline V gene has CDR1 MNHEY and CDR2 SMNVEV (reference sequence). The CDR3 protein is CASSLAPDTQYF. CDR3 bases: TGTGCCAGCAGTTTAGCCCCAGATACGCAGTATTTT.

The chain recombines TRBV7-9 with TRBJ1-5; D unclear. V gave up 1 base and J gave up 7 bases, with 5 bases separating them. CDR1 and CDR2 from the germline V gene are SEHNR and FQNEAQ (reference sequence). The CDR3 has 12 residues. As DNA, the CDR3 is TGTGCCAGCAGCTTAGACGCCCAGCCCCAGCATTTT. Translation gives CASSLDAQPQHF.

V and J are TRBV7-8 and TRBJ1-3; D is unresolved. This CDR3 comprises 15 residues. Per the germline V gene, CDR1 is SGHVS and CDR2 is FQNEAQ. V lost 1 base and J lost 0, with 7 bases in between. CDR3 loop: CASSLGSGSGNTIYF. CDR3 DNA sequence: TGTGCCAGCAGCTTAGGGTCAGGCTCTGGAAACACCATATATTTT.

J is TRBJ2-5 and V is TRBV4-1, with a weak D call TRBD2 (6 bases). V lost 0 bases and J lost 4, with 12 bases in between. Germline V lookup: CDR1 MGHRA, CDR2 YSYEKL. The CDR3 is 15 residues long. The CDR3 is CASSQESGTLETQYF. The CDR3 bases are TGCGCCAGCAGCCAAGAATCGGGGACTCTAGAGACCCAGTACTTC.

The chain employs TRBV6-1 and TRBJ2-1; TRBD2 aligns across 11 bases. V lost 4 bases to trimming and J lost 8 bases; unmatched junction nucleotides: 10. The CDR3 covers 16 residues. Germline V gene sequence: CDR1 MNHNS, CDR2 SASEGT. The CDR3 reads CASSALAGGEGHEQFF. CDR3 coding DNA: TGTGCCAGCAGTGCCTTAGCGGGAGGGGAGGGACATGAGCAGTTCTTC.

The J gene is TRBJ2-1, the V gene TRBV11-2; maybe TRBD1 (5 bases). CDR3 length: 13 residues. CDR1 is SGHAT and CDR2 is FQNNGV in the germline V gene. With 2 bases removed from V and 7 bases from J, the gap between germline ends came to 9 bases. As DNA, the CDR3 is TGTGCCAGCAGCTTAATCCGACAGAATGAGCAGTTCTTC. As protein: CASSLIRQNEQFF. Full variable domain (remainder filled in from reference TRBV11-2 and TRBJ2-1): EAGVAQSPRYKIIEKRQSVAFWCNPISGHATLYWYQQILGQGPKLLIQFQNNGVVDDSQLPKDRFSAERLKGVDSTLKIQPAKLEDSAVYLCASSLIRQNEQFFGPGTRLTVL.

This clone was observed a single time. The gene calls are TRBV11-2 and TRBJ2-1; D not certain. Trimming took off 5 bases at V and 8 bases at J, with 10 bases between the two ends. The CDR3 is 12 residues long. From germline, CDR1 is SGHAT and CDR2 FQNNGV. The CDR3 reads CASSTQFDEQFF. CDR3 DNA: TGTGCCAGCAGCACCCAGTTCGATGAGCAGTTCTTC.

This clone was observed once. The chain has TRBV4-1 and TRBJ1-1, with D possibly being TRBD1 (6 bases). V lost 1 base, J lost 5 bases, and 20 bases lay in between. This CDR3 contains 17 residues. The germline gives CDR1 MGHRA, CDR2 YSYEKL. As DNA, the CDR3 is TGCGCCAGCAGCCAAGTATCAGGGGCCCCCGAGGCTACTGAAGCTTTCTTT. Translating it yields CASSQVSGAPEATEAFF.

This clone was counted once. The V gene is TRBV10-2, the J gene TRBJ2-7, with TRBD2 as a possible D gene (5 bases). CDR1 is WSHSY, CDR2 SAAADI, per germline. Deletions cut 5 bases from V and 6 bases from J, with 8 bases between. The CDR3 sequence is 11 residues long. The CDR3 reads CASSIEGEQYF. CDR3 DNA: TGCGCCAGCAGTATTGAGGGCGAGCAGTACTTC.

This clone has a handful of counts. This chain uses TRBV5-4 with TRBJ2-7; D is possibly TRBD1 (5 bases). CDR3 length equals 12 residues. Germline V gene data show CDR1 as SGHNT and CDR2 as YYREEE (reference sequence). Trimming removed 0 bases at V and 4 bases at J, with 5 bases between. As DNA, the CDR3 is TGTGCCAGCAGCTTGGGGACATACGAGCAGTACTTC. This sequence encodes CASSLGTYEQYF.

This clone was seen once. This rearrangement joins TRBV6-5 to TRBJ1-4; 11 positions agree with TRBD1. Germline-derived CDR1 and CDR2 are MNHEY and SVGAGI. The V and J ends lost 0 bases and 7 bases, in that order; junction bases with no gene match: 4. The CDR3 is 16 residues long. The CDR3 sequence: CASSYSGTGGSEKLFF. CDR3 nucleotides: TGTGCCAGCAGTTACTCCGGGACAGGGGGTAGTGAAAAACTGTTTTTT.

Only one count was recorded for this clone. The V call is TRBV2, the J call TRBJ1-5, with a possible D match to TRBD1 (5 bases). The V and J ends lost 1 base and 7 bases respectively, with 14 bases between them. Per germline, CDR1 SNHLY and CDR2 FYNNEI. The CDR3 is 15 amino acids. Written as DNA, the CDR3 is TGTGCCAGCAGTGAAGACCAAGGGGCAAGCCAGCCCCAGCATTTT. Protein product: CASSEDQGASQPQHF.

As DNA, the CDR3 is TGTGCCAGTAGTCACTCGGGCCACTACAATGAGCAGTTCTTC. Its protein is CASSHSGHYNEQFF. This chain uses TRBV19 with TRBJ2-1, with D unclear. Deletions cut 5 bases from V and 3 bases from J, with 11 bases between. Looked up from germline, CDR1 is LNHDA and CDR2 is SQIVND (reference sequence). CDR3 length equals 14 residues.

Here the CDR3 reads CASSMAGATYTEAFF. The CDR3 DNA is TGTGCCAGTAGTATGGCAGGGGCTACCTACACTGAAGCTTTCTTT. This chain joins TRBV19 and TRBJ1-1; D is perhaps TRBD1 (6 bases). The ends were cut back, 3 bases at V and 3 bases at J, with 14 bases in the middle. Per germline, CDR1 LNHDA and CDR2 SQIVND (reference sequence). CDR3 length: 15 residues.

This sequence joins TRBV9 and TRBJ2-3; 9 nucleotides match TRBD2. Per germline, CDR1 SGDLS and CDR2 YYNGEE. With 1 base clipped from V and 4 bases from J, the junction kept 10 bases outside the gene matches. CDR3 length equals 17 residues. CDR3 DNA sequence: TGTGCCAGCAGCGTAAGGACTAGCGAGGGAGGGCCAGATACGCAGTATTTT. Residues: CASSVRTSEGGPDTQYF.

This clone was counted a few times. V gene TRBV4-1 combines with J gene TRBJ2-1, with 9 bases that match TRBD2. Trimming cost V 0 bases and J 6 bases; bases outside gene matches: 6. The CDR3 length is 16 residues. CDR1 is MGHRA and CDR2 is YSYEKL in the germline V gene. CDR3 coding DNA: TGCGCCAGCAGCCAAGATTTTGGGGGACTAGCCAATGAGCAGTTCTTC. Protein product: CASSQDFGGLANEQFF.

The rearrangement joins TRBV2 to TRBJ2-3; 8 nucleotides line up with TRBD2. The V gene's germline CDR1 is SNHLY and CDR2 FYNNEI. This CDR3 is 15 amino acids long. Trimming took 5 bases from V and 6 from J; bases not matched to a gene: 10. CDR3 nucleotide sequence: TGTGCCAGCAGTCTGTCGGGGACTAGTCTCGATACGCAGTATTTT. Amino acids: CASSLSGTSLDTQYF.

The chain employs TRBV19 and TRBJ1-1, with D possibly TRBD1 on 5 matching bases. The ends were cut back, 5 bases at V and 0 bases at J, with 7 bases in the middle. CDR3 size: 13 residues. Germline values: CDR1 LNHDA, CDR2 SQIVND (reference sequence). CDR3 DNA sequence: TGTGCCAGTAGTCAGGGCATGAACACTGAAGCTTTCTTT. It is translated as CASSQGMNTEAFF.

The chain employs TRBV9 and TRBJ2-7; possible D gene TRBD2, 6 bases. V was pared by 0 bases and J by 0 bases, with 13 bases between. The CDR3 extends over 16 amino acids. Germline CDR1 is SGDLS and CDR2 is YYNGEE. CDR3 coding DNA: TGTGCCAGCAGCGTAGCAGACGCTAGCGCCTCCTACGAGCAGTACTTC. Translation gives CASSVADASASYEQYF.